This T cell receptor (beta chain) was sequenced for a study of T cell clonality in common variable immunodeficiency. General study points: Authors noted CVID clonality's cause needs subpopulation repertoire sequencing. In common variable immunodeficiency, TCR beta chains reportedly carried fewer deletions and N-nucleotide insertions.

Losses at the gene ends were 5 bases for V and 6 bases for J; bases not matched to a gene: 10. Germline loops: CDR1 SGHTA, CDR2 FQGTGA. This CDR3 spans 17 amino acids. This clone was seen ten or more times. What it recognizes is unknown. The read halts 3 residues ahead of the CDR3 end, with the missing end drawn from the germline J gene. Sequencing was performed with immunoSEQ multiplex PCR; in TCRdb, only in-frame clones are kept and a portion is missing. The sample is made up of more than 35,000 clones, none counted only once. The chain is built from TRBV7-3 and TRBJ2-3; TRBD2 matches at 14 bases. Sequences were obtained from peripheral blood mononuclear cells. The TCR sequence derives from a human donor with common variable immunodeficiency. CDR3 DNA (partial): TGTGCCAGCAGCCCGGGACTAGCGGGAGAGTTAAGGGATACG. It yields the protein CASSPGLAGELRDT. The whole CDR3 protein is CASSPGLAGELRDTQYF.